These T cell receptor beta chains were read from a single sample in a study of blood T cell repertoires in COVID-19. Measured with immunoSEQ multiplex PCR; TCRdb has only the in-frame clones, and not every one. The sample yields a few hundred thousand clones, around 90% seen once. Material: peripheral blood. The receptors were gathered from a woman aged 70 to 79 with COVID-19, enrolled during active disease. The CDR3 runs from the conserved cysteine through the conserved F or W. The D gene is left open where the match is weak. Clone size, where shown, is once, few, many, or a class for clones that have expanded.

d_call | clone_size | j_call | v_call | cdr3_aa | cdr3_nt
. | . | TRBJ1-1 | TRBV6-2/TRBV6-3 | CASSLAGIEAFF | TGTGCCAGCAGTTTAGCGGGGATTGAAGCTTTCTTT
. | . | TRBJ2-1 | TRBV28 | CASSFDPPGLSYNEQFF | TGTGCCAGCAGTTTTGATCCCCCAGGGCTTTCCTACAATGAGCAGTTCTTC
. | once | TRBJ2-7 | TRBV20-1 | CSASRVDRQYF | TGCAGTGCTAGTCGGGTGGATAGGCAGTACTTC
. | . | TRBJ2-7 | TRBV7-9 | CASSLRDTNQYF | TGTGCCAGCAGCCTCCGGGACACAAACCAGTACTTC
. | . | TRBJ1-2 | TRBV5-6 | CASSKFGQDYGYTF | TGTGCCAGCAGCAAATTTGGACAAGACTATGGCTACACCTTC
TRBD1 | . | TRBJ2-3 | TRBV29-1 | CSVDGGTGVVRDTQYF | TGCAGCGTTGACGGGGGGACAGGGGTGGTTAGAGATACGCAGTATTTT
TRBD1 | . | TRBJ1-1 | TRBV4-1 | CASKGQGNTEAFF | TGCGCCAGCAAGGGACAGGGGAACACTGAAGCTTTCTTT
TRBD2 | . | TRBJ2-7 | TRBV5-5 | CASSSLGRTHLSGGNYEQYF | TGTGCCAGCAGCTCCTTGGGTCGGACACACCTAAGCGGGGGGAACTACGAGCAGTACTTC
. | . | TRBJ2-1 | TRBV19 | CASTGGSYNEQFF | TGTGCCAGTACAGGAGGATCCTACAATGAGCAGTTCTTC
. | . | TRBJ1-5 | TRBV19 | CASSPRQVNQPQHF | TGTGCCAGTAGTCCAAGACAGGTCAATCAGCCCCAGCATTTT
TRBD2 | . | TRBJ2-5 | TRBV5-1 | CASSQGQSGVETQYF | TGCGCCAGCAGCCAAGGGCAGAGCGGGGTGGAGACCCAGTACTTC
TRBD2 | . | TRBJ2-7 | TRBV2 | CASNPAGGAWEQYF | TGTGCCAGCAACCCAGCGGGAGGGGCGTGGGAGCAGTACTTC
. | once | TRBJ1-5 | TRBV28 | CASSLYRVGISNQPQHF | TGTGCCAGCAGTTTATACAGGGTCGGAATTAGCAATCAGCCCCAGCATTTT
TRBD2 | once | TRBJ2-1 | TRBV5-1 | CASSLDRREGSEQFF | TGCGCCAGCAGCTTGGATCGGCGGGAGGGCAGTGAGCAGTTCTTC
. | . | TRBJ1-1 | TRBV12-3/TRBV12-4 | CASSFWNTEAFF | TGTGCCAGCAGTTTCTGGAACACTGAAGCTTTCTTT
TRBD1 | . | TRBJ2-2 | TRBV20-1 | CSASPTGGFTGELFF | TGCAGTGCTAGTCCGACAGGGGGGTTCACCGGGGAGCTGTTTTTT
. | . | TRBJ2-2 | TRBV3-1/TRBV3-2 | CASSQTSTGELFF | TGTGCCAGCAGCCAAACAAGCACCGGGGAGCTGTTTTTT
TRBD2 | once | TRBJ2-1 | TRBV2 | CASSVSGTYNEQFF | TGTGCCAGCAGTGTTAGCGGGACCTACAATGAGCAGTTCTTC
TRBD2 | . | TRBJ2-1 | TRBV28 | CASSQAGAGADNEQFF | TGTGCCAGCAGTCAAGCGGGGGCGGGAGCTGACAATGAGCAGTTCTTC
. | . | TRBJ1-1 | TRBV27 | CASSLLFGSMNTEAFF | TGTGCCAGCAGTTTATTATTCGGGAGTATGAACACTGAAGCTTTCTTT
. | once | TRBJ2-5 | TRBV7-7 | CASSLGTGVPQETQYF | TGTGCTAGCAGCTTAGGAACGGGAGTACCCCAAGAGACCCAGTACTTC
TRBD1 | once | TRBJ1-2 | TRBV18 | CASSPDRGSPEGGYTF | TGTGCCAGCTCACCTGACAGGGGGTCTCCGGAAGGTGGCTACACCTTC
. | . | TRBJ1-1 | TRBV7-2 | CASSLRFAETNTEAFF | TGTGCCAGCAGCTTGCGGTTTGCGGAAACCAACACTGAAGCTTTCTTT
TRBD1 | . | TRBJ2-1 | TRBV7-2 | CASSLDRVNEQFF | TGTGCCAGCAGTTTGGACAGGGTCAATGAGCAGTTCTTC